Listed here is a single T cell receptor (beta chain). Antigen unknown. Time point of the sample: patch test 3, about 24 weeks after DPC sensitization. Treatment given: therapeutic diphenylcyclopropenone sensitization with weekly scalp DPC. The CDR3 runs to 15 residues. With 5 bases clipped from V and 4 bases from J, the junction kept 5 bases outside the gene matches. Germline V gene sequence: CDR1 MRHNA, CDR2 SNTAGT. TCRdb processed the RACE reads anew with MiXCR; each CDR3 protein has one entry. Of 150,000 to 200,000 distinct CDR3 sequences in the sample, 28% were seen once. The data were obtained in a study of human T cells and chemical hapten exposure. Notes on the study in general: No change in TCRs above 1 in 1000 frequency was produced by DPC sensitization.

The receptor comes from a woman aged 18-35 years with alopecia areata. Some clones in this sample may be carry-over from other donors' samples. The sequences come from whole blood, collected in connection with sensitization to the hapten diphenylcyclopropenone (DPC). The rearrangement uses TRBV6-4 and TRBJ2-3, with 11 bases fitting TRBD1. The DNA for the CDR3 is TGTGCCAGCAGTTCCGGGACAGGGGGACCAGATACGCAGTATTTT. Protein: CASSSGTGGPDTQYF.